The T cell receptor beta chain described here comes from a study of siplizumab effects on memory and regulatory T cells. As regards this clone: As yet, its antigen is unknown.

Overall study findings and caveats: For siplizumab cultures, the suppressive function of their proliferating Tregs was not confirmed. Unstimulated naive T cells seemed to show more diversity than memory cells did, and they also seemed to be among the major contributors to the alloresponse. Mappable alloreactive CD4+ clones came from Treg cells more than 55% of the time on average with siplizumab, against roughly 27% in controls.

Per germline, CDR1 MNHEY and CDR2 SMNVEV (reference sequence). Deletions cut 6 bases from V and 1 base from J, with 15 bases between. This CDR3 has 15 residues. Each sample contributed 75,000 to 100,000 TCR templates to the assay. Clones were read by immunoSEQ multiplex PCR, and TCRdb kept only the in-frame ones, dropping some. The data show approximately 100,000 clones, around 95% seen once. This chain uses TRBV27 with TRBJ1-1, with a possible D match to TRBD1 (5 bases). Sequencing was carried out using non-Treg CD4+ T cells sorted from blood. The sequence came from a human donor in good health. CDR3 DNA sequence: TGTGCCAGCAGCTCCCTAGGGGCGGCGAACACTGAAGCTTTCTTT. It codes for CASSSLGAANTEAFF.